This T cell receptor beta chain was sequenced during a study of neoadjuvant anti-PD-1 for oral cavity cancer (dated by TCRdb to the early 2020s). With regard to the full study: Three to four biweekly doses of nivolumab at 3 mg/kg were mostly administered to patients before curative-intent surgical resection. Patients without progression received a fourth nivolumab dose around day 43 and underwent definitive surgical resection on days 50-56. Under RECIST 1.1, a patient counted as a responder if showing complete response, partial response or stable disease, and as a non-responder if showing progression. There were roughly 11 patients in the parent correlative cohort, and the response rate was roughly 33%.

From the cysteine through the phenylalanine, the CDR3 covers 12 amino acids. Left in the record is the CDR3 DNA by itself, 36 bases read in frame from the first base. The germline V gene specifies SQVTM as CDR1 and ANQGSEA as CDR2. V is trimmed back by 5 bases and J by 6 bases, and the junction contains 6 bases that no gene match accounts for. The sample's time point label is to be understood as: before neoadjuvant nivolumab. The patients had newly diagnosed stage II-IVA oral cavity squamous cell carcinoma and had not received any prior systemic or radiation treatment. The cohort consisted of patients with HPV-negative, locally advanced oral cavity squamous cell carcinoma. No culture maintenance or expansion was done, as the peripheral blood mononuclear cells went straight to analysis. The samples were obtained from a longitudinal correlative study of a single-arm phase II trial testing neoadjuvant nivolumab in oral cavity squamous cell carcinoma. Subject-matched pre- and post-treatment PBMCs and tumors from three responders and three non-responders were subjected to genomic DNA-based TCRbeta sequencing. Peripheral blood mononuclear cells were collected before nivolumab treatment and again after treatment, at the time of surgery. The Maxwell RSC DNA from Cells kit was used to isolate genomic DNA from PBMCs.

General findings and caveats noted by the study authors: After neoadjuvant nivolumab, non-responders showed significantly higher T cell clonality (Gini index) in PBMCs than responders did. Higher pretreatment blood Treg/Th17 ratios correlated with both higher pretreatment blood TCRbeta clonality and lower post-treatment tumor TCRbeta clonality. Only a few patients per response group were included in the TCR analyses, and larger cohorts for validation were called for by the authors.

Remarks on this clone: Its binding antigen is unknown. No clone much larger than this one lies a single base away; base qualities are absent.

For deep sequencing of PBMC libraries, mostly around 480 ng of input genomic DNA was used, and six replicates were run per sample. Following the manufacturer's instructions, the team built TCRbeta libraries using the immunoSEQ hsTCRbeta kit. An Illumina NovaSeq 6000 S4 flow cell was used to sequence the final libraries, which had first been combined to 3 nM. Under the source paper's analysis protocol: The immunoSEQ Analyzer was used for raw data preprocessing and quality control. The analysis was limited to productive rearrangements, and each clonotype was defined by a unique CDR3 amino acid sequence. Repertoire clonality was estimated as the Gini-Simpson index, computed with the R package tcR. Student's t test was used to compare Gini indices, and Pearson correlation was used to assess associations with tumor size change. Sourced from immuneACCESS, this table was stored by TCRdb with only in-frame sequences that have V and J called. A share of the clones is absent; for the studies checked, an unresolved V gene accounts for under half, and the remainder has no known explanation. The DNA was the basis for D and trimming; V, J and clone size are from that table. The sample table records 75,000 or so clones; about four fifths of these occur just once. The top ten clones comprise 2.5% to 4% of the sample.

This specimen consisted of PBMCs, obtained before nivolumab (anti-PD-1) treatment. The receptor's source is a person between 35 and 79 years old with oral cavity squamous cell carcinoma. The chain links TRBV29-1 with TRBJ1-1, and TRBD1 aligns with 7 junction nucleotides. The DNA sequence is given as TGCAGCGTTATGACAGGGTTCGCTGAAGCTTTCTTT. It translates to CSVMTGFAEAFF.